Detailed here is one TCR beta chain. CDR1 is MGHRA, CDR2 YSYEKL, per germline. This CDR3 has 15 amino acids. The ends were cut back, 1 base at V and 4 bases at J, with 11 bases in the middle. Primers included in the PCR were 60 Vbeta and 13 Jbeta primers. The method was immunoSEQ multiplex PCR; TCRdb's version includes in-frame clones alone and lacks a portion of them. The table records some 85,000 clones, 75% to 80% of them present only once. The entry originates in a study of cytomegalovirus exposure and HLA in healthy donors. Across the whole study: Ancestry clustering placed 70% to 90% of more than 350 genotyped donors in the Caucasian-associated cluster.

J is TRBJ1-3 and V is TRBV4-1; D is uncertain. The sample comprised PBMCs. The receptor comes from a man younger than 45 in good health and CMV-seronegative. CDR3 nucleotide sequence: TGCGCCAGCAGCCAAGGCTCAGGAAAAGGAAACACCATATATTTT. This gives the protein CASSQGSGKGNTIYF.